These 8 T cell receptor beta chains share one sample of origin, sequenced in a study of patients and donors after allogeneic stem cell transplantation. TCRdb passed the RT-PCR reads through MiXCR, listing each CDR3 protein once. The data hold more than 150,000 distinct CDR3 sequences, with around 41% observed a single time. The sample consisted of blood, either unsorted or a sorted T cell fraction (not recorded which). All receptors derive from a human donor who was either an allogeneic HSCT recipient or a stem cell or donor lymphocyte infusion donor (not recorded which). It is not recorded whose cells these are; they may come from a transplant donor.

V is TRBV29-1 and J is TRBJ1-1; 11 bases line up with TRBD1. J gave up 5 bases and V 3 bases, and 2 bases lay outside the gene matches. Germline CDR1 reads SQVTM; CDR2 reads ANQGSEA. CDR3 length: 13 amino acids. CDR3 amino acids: CSVDGTGGTEAFF. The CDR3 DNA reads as TGCAGCGTTGACGGGACAGGGGGAACTGAAGCTTTCTTT.

This CDR3 reads CASSWEMLEAFF. For the CDR3, the DNA is TGTGCCAGCAGTTGGGAGATGCTGGAAGCTTTCTTT. This chain links TRBV12-3 or TRBV12-4 with TRBJ1-1; D not resolved. Trimming stripped 4 bases from V and 8 bases from J, with 11 bases between. CDR3 length equals 12 residues.

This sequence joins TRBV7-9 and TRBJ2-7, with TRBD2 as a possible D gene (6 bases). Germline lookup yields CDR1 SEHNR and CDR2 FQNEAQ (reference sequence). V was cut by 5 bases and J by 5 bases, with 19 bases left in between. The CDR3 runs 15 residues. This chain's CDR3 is CASSAGLGILHEQYF. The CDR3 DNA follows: TGTGCCAGCAGCGCGGGGTTGGGGATACTACACGAGCAGTACTTC. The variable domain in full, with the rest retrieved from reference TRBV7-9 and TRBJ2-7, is DTGVSQNPRHKITKRGQNVTFRCDPISEHNRLYWYRQTLGQGPEFLTYFQNEAQLEKSRLLSDRFSAERPKGSFSTLEIQRTEQGDSAMYLCASSAGLGILHEQYFGPGTRLTVT.

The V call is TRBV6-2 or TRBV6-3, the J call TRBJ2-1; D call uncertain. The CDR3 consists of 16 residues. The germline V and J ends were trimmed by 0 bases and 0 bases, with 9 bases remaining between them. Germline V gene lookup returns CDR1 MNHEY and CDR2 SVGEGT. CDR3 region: CASSYSGRDSYNEQFF. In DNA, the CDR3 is TGTGCCAGCAGTTACTCGGGCAGAGACTCCTACAATGAGCAGTTCTTC.

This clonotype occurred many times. In nucleotides, the CDR3 is TGCGCCAGCAGCCAAGAGGGGGGCTTCGAGACTAGACCTTTGTACTTC. Translation gives CASSQEGGFETRPLYF. The chain carries TRBV4-3 and TRBJ2-5; D could derive from TRBD1 or TRBD2 (6 bases each). Trimming cost V 0 bases and J 13 bases, with 24 bases left between them. Looked up from germline, CDR1 is LGHNA and CDR2 is YSLEER. CDR3 length: 16 residues.

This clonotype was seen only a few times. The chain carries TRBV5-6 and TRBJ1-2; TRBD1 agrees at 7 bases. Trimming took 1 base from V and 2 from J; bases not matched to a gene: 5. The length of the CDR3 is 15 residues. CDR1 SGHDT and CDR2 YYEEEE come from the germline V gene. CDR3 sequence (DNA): TGTGCCAGCAGCTTGAAAGGGGGCGCGAACTATGGCTACACCTTC. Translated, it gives CASSLKGGANYGYTF.

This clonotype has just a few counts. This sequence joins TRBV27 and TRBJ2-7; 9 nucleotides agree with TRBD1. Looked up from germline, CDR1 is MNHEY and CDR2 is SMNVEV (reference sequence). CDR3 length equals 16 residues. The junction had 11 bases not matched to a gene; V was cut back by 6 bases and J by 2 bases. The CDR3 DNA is TGTGCCAGCAGAATTCTACGGGGGACAGGGACCTACGAGCAGTACTTC. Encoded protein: CASRILRGTGTYEQYF.

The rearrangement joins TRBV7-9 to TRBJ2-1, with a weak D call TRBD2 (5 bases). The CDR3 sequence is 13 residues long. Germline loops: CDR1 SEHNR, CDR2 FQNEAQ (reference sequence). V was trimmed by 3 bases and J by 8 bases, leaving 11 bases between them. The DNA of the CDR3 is TGTGCCAGCAGCTTCCCCCTCGGGGATGAGCAGTTCTTC. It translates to CASSFPLGDEQFF.